One and the same sample provided the 21 T cell receptor beta chains below, sequenced in a study of blood T cell repertoires in COVID-19 (dated by TCRdb to the early 2020s). The receptor library was made with the immunoSEQ multiplex PCR assay. TCRdb retrieved this table from immuneACCESS and kept in-frame rearrangements only. Not all clones are present; in checked studies, unresolved V genes account for under half, and no reason is known for the remainder. Here the sample has some 140,000 clones; around 84% occur a single time. Around 2.4% of the sample is taken by the ten largest. Sequencing was performed on PBMCs or T cells enriched from blood (not recorded which). Source of these receptors: a middle-aged man with acute COVID-19.

Only one count was recorded for this clone. The gene calls are TRBV28 and TRBJ2-1, with D perhaps TRBD1 (6 bases). Trimming left V 2 bases short and J 4 bases short, with 12 bases between. CDR1 MDHEN and CDR2 SYDVKM come from the germline V gene. The CDR3 contains 15 residues. CDR3 DNA: TGTGCCAGCAGTTTAGGGGACACCACTTACAATGAGCAGTTCTTC. Its translation: CASSLGDTTYNEQFF.

The V and J genes are TRBV5-6 and TRBJ2-7, with 8 bases lining up with TRBD1. The length of the CDR3 is 14 residues. J lost 3 bases, V lost 3 bases, and 5 bases had no gene match. The V gene's germline CDR1 is SGHDT and CDR2 YYEEEE. The CDR3 DNA reads TGTGCCAGCAGCTGGGACAGGACCCTCTACGAGCAGTACTTC. It codes for CASSWDRTLYEQYF.

With regard to this clone: Sequence at one end of the junction differs from germline and may be a read error. The chain carries TRBV7-7 and TRBJ2-2; D is perhaps TRBD2 (5 bases). The length of the CDR3 is 13 residues. Germline V gives CDR1 SSHAT, CDR2 FNYEAQ (reference sequence). In DNA, the CDR3 is TGTGCTAGCAGCGCGGCGAGGGCCGGGGAGCTGTTTTTT. Translating it yields CASSAARAGELFF.

This chain uses TRBV2 with TRBJ1-1; D may be TRBD1 (5 bases). This CDR3 contains 14 residues. V gave up 3 bases and J gave up 3 bases, with 11 bases separating them. Germline V gene lookup returns CDR1 SNHLY and CDR2 FYNNEI. For the CDR3, the DNA is TGTGCCAGCAGTGAGCAGGGTTCACACACTGAAGCTTTCTTT. This encodes CASSEQGSHTEAFF.

This clone showed up just a few times. The chain combines TRBV13 with TRBJ2-7; TRBD2 matches 12 bases. J gave up 5 bases and V 1 base, and 6 bases lay outside the gene matches. Germline V gives CDR1 PRHDT, CDR2 FYEKMQ (reference sequence). CDR3 length equals 16 residues. CDR3 nucleotide sequence: TGTGCCAGCAGCTTAGAAAGGACTAGCGGGATGAACGAGCAGTACTTC. This sequence encodes CASSLERTSGMNEQYF.

The genes are TRBV7-9 and TRBJ1-1, with 8 bases fitting TRBD1. CDR3 length: 15 amino acids. V lost 3 bases, J lost 1 base, and 4 bases stayed unmatched. CDR1 is SEHNR, CDR2 FQNEAQ, per germline (reference sequence). The CDR3 DNA is TGTGCCAGCAGCTTTCTACAGGGGGGGAACACTGAAGCTTTCTTT. Amino acid sequence: CASSFLQGGNTEAFF.

In its sample, this clone was seen a few times. CDR3: CASSLDAGNYGYTF. The CDR3, as DNA: TGTGCCAGCAGCTTAGATGCAGGGAACTATGGCTACACCTTC. This sequence joins TRBV7-9 and TRBJ1-2, with D perhaps matching TRBD1 (5 bases). With 1 base removed from V and 2 bases from J, the gap between germline ends came to 8 bases. This CDR3 is built from 14 residues. The germline gives CDR1 SEHNR, CDR2 FQNEAQ (reference sequence).

This clone was seen a single time. V is TRBV19 and J is TRBJ1-2, with 7 positions matching TRBD1. The V gene end was trimmed by 7 bases and the J gene end by 8 bases; junction bases not matched to a gene: 7. CDR3 size: 12 residues. Germline-derived CDR1 and CDR2 are LNHDA and SQIVND (reference sequence). The CDR3 reads CASTPGGYGYTF. The CDR3 DNA reads TGTGCCAGTACCCCAGGGGGGTACGGCTACACCTTC.

The chain recombines TRBV5-1 with TRBJ2-5; 9 positions agree with TRBD1. Germline trimming cut 4 bases from V and 2 bases from J; bases unmatched to any gene: 3. In germline, CDR1 is SGHRS, CDR2 YFSETQ. This CDR3 is built from 14 residues. The CDR3 DNA is TGCGCCAGCAGCACCGGGACAGGGCAAGAGACCCAGTACTTC. Translation gives CASSTGTGQETQYF.

V usage is TRBV5-1 and J usage is TRBJ2-1, with 8 bases aligning to TRBD2. Germline V CDR1 and CDR2: SGHRS, YFSETQ. Unmatched junction bases numbered 13, after V lost 4 bases and J lost 7 bases. The CDR3 contains 16 residues. The CDR3 nucleotides read TGCGCCAGCAGCACCTTTGGCGAGCGGGGGAGGAATGAGCAGTTCTTC. It translates to CASSTFGERGRNEQFF.

The V call is TRBV5-1, the J call TRBJ1-2; 9 positions agree with TRBD1. The germline V gene encodes CDR1 SGHRS and CDR2 YFSETQ. The CDR3 spans 13 residues. Unmatched junction bases numbered 7, after V lost 7 bases and J lost 6 bases. The CDR3 DNA follows: TGCGCCAGCGGGGACCGGGACAGGGATGGCTACACCTTC. Its protein product is CASGDRDRDGYTF.

The V call is TRBV2, the J call TRBJ2-2; possibly TRBD2 for D (5 bases). The CDR3 runs 15 residues. V dropped 6 bases and J dropped 2 bases, with 13 bases sitting between them. Germline CDR1 and CDR2: SNHLY and FYNNEI. CDR3 amino acids: CASSLGVPNTGELFF. The CDR3 DNA follows: TGTGCCAGCAGCCTGGGAGTCCCAAACACCGGGGAGCTGTTTTTT.

This clone was recorded a few times. This sequence joins TRBV10-1 and TRBJ2-5; maybe TRBD2 (5 bases). This CDR3 region has 14 residues. Germline V lookup: CDR1 WNHNN, CDR2 SYGVQD (reference sequence). Trimming cost V 3 bases and J 5 bases, with 13 bases left between them. The DNA of the CDR3 is TGCGCCAGCAGTGACGGTAGCGCTGACGAGACCCAGTACTTC. Amino acids: CASSDGSADETQYF.

The V gene is TRBV4-2, the J gene TRBJ1-1; unclear D gene. The germline V gene has CDR1 LGHNA and CDR2 YNFKEQ. V was clipped by 3 bases and J by 4 bases, with 15 bases between them. This CDR3 comprises 15 residues. As DNA, the CDR3 is TGTGCCAGCAGCCAGGGGTTAGAGGGCGGCACTGAAGCTTTCTTT. As protein: CASSQGLEGGTEAFF.

The chain has TRBV29-1 and TRBJ2-5, with TRBD1 identical over 9 bases. CDR3 length equals 14 residues. With V trimmed by 3 bases and J by 5 bases, 7 bases remained unmatched. The germline V gene encodes CDR1 SQVTM and CDR2 ANQGSEA. CDR3 amino acids: CSVETQGARETQYF. CDR3 bases: TGCAGCGTTGAGACACAGGGGGCGCGGGAGACCCAGTACTTC.

V usage is TRBV5-1 and J usage is TRBJ2-1, with 9 bases that match TRBD2. This CDR3 has 15 residues. Germline V gene data show CDR1 as SGHRS and CDR2 as YFSETQ. Trimming took 1 base from V and 5 from J; bases not matched to a gene: 4. CDR3 residues: CASSLNGLANNEQFF. DNA of the CDR3: TGCGCCAGCAGCTTGAACGGACTAGCGAACAATGAGCAGTTCTTC.

This clone was detected only a few times. The gene calls are TRBV3-1 (or the pseudogene TRBV3-2) and TRBJ2-5; no reliable D call. This CDR3 is built from 14 residues. The germline V and J ends were trimmed by 1 base and 0 bases, with 6 bases remaining between them. Germline loops: CDR1 LGHDT, CDR2 YNNKEL (reference sequence). CDR3 in DNA: TGTGCCAGCAGCCAAGTCGGGTACCAAGAGACCCAGTACTTC. It yields the protein CASSQVGYQETQYF.

The chain links TRBV5-3 to TRBJ1-3; 7 nucleotides match TRBD1. TRBV5-3 is an ORF for which the function is uncertain. V was clipped by 0 bases and J by 0 bases; unmatched bases: 6. The CDR3 totals 17 residues. CDR3 DNA: TGTGCCAGAAGCTTGGGGGCGGACAGGCCCTCTGGAAACACCATATATTTT. It is translated as CARSLGADRPSGNTIYF.

The V gene is TRBV9, the J gene TRBJ1-3, with D uncertain. V lost 3 bases to trimming and J lost 1 base, with 17 bases between them. The CDR3 covers 17 residues. Looked up from germline, CDR1 is SGDLS and CDR2 is YYNGEE. The CDR3 loop is CASSDDTYEPSGNTIYF. The DNA of the CDR3 is TGTGCCAGCAGCGACGACACCTACGAGCCTTCTGGAAACACCATATATTTT.

This clone was found once. The V gene is TRBV19, the J gene TRBJ2-3; 8 bases line up with TRBD2. The CDR3 consists of 16 residues. Germline values: CDR1 LNHDA, CDR2 SQIVND (reference sequence). With 2 bases clipped from V and 2 bases from J, the junction kept 6 bases outside the gene matches. The CDR3 region is CASSIYSGVPTDTQYF. The CDR3 nucleotides read TGTGCCAGTAGTATATATAGCGGGGTCCCCACAGATACGCAGTATTTT.

This chain uses TRBV6-5 with TRBJ1-2, with 12 bases identical to TRBD1. V trimming: 6 bases; J trimming: 8 bases; junction bases outside the gene matches: 7. This CDR3 comprises 14 residues. Germline V gives CDR1 MNHEY, CDR2 SVGAGI. The chain's CDR3 is CASRGDRGLGGYTF. The CDR3 bases are TGTGCCAGCAGGGGGGACAGGGGGCTTGGCGGCTACACCTTC.